This TCR beta chain was recorded in a study of B cell selection in AIRE deficiency. Study outcomes and limitations: Shared Treg sequences had shorter CDR3s, biased toward rearrangements with few non-templated insertions. Patient Tconv cells held around 30% of Treg sequences shared by healthy donors.

V trimming: 3 bases; J trimming: 5 bases; junction bases outside the gene matches: 1. Germline CDR1 is LNHDA and CDR2 is SQIVND (reference sequence). There are 13 residues in the CDR3. Assay used: immunoSEQ multiplex PCR; TCRdb lists only in-frame clones, some missing. The table includes some 27,000 clones, just under 97% detected once. Conventional CD4 T cells were sorted as CD4+CD127+ cells. With regard to this clone: As yet, its antigen is unknown.

This TCR was sampled from a human donor in good health. This chain joins TRBV19 and TRBJ1-2, with 9 positions matching TRBD1. Sequenced input: CD4+CD127+ conventional T cells sorted from PBMCs. The CDR3 coding sequence is TGTGCCAGTAGTATCGGGACAGGGTATGGCTACACCTTC. Residues: CASSIGTGYGYTF.